A selection of T cell receptor beta chains follows, all from one sample in a study of CD8+CD57+ T cells in acquired aplastic anemia. Each CDR3 protein gets one entry after TCRdb re-called the reads with MiXCR. The table lists about 170,000 distinct CDR3 sequences, 45% to 55% of them singletons, with approximately 1% in the top ten. Sequenced input: sorted CD4+, CD8+, or CD8+CD57+ T cells (not recorded which) from PBMCs. These receptors came from a human donor with aplastic anemia. Each CDR3 is given with its conserved first and last residue.

V	CDR3
TRBV19	CASSIVSGGAQNIQYF
TRBV13	CASSLAAGGPFSLNEQFF
TRBV11-3	CASSKGFISGELFF
TRBV20-1	CSAVQSNQPQHF
TRBV5-4	CASSPGWGGEETQYF
TRBV6-4	CASSVMMNTEAFF
TRBV20-1	CSASPETDTQYF
TRBV10-3	CAISDVTGSQPQHF
TRBV14	CASSPFPGHYNEQFF
TRBV10-3	CAISRGYNSPLHF
TRBV20-1	CSARDRTAGANEQYF
TRBV6-1	CASNPGFGIGEAFF
TRBV5-1	CASSFLPGEGAEAFF
TRBV20-1	CSAAGQGVNNEQFF
TRBV20-1	CSAQGLAGLVGSHEQYF
TRBV6-1	CASSPDRGLDSNQPQHF
TRBV5-5	CASSALGVTKNIQYF
TRBV19	CASSIRQGANSPLHF
TRBV15	CATSREGLIQETQYF
TRBV6-7	CASSYSGLAGRGQYF
TRBV20-1	CSASSGGAPYNEQFF
TRBV10-3	CAISVGTGGYGYTF
TRBV7-8	CASSYGTPYEQYF